What follows are 10 T cell receptor beta chains derived from one specimen sequenced in a study of metastatic and nonmetastatic thyroid tumors. Among the patients, none had received any treatment before thyroid surgery. TCRdb re-clonotyped the PCR reads via MiXCR. Of about 24,000 clones in the sample, around 21% are singletons; the top ten hold more than 6.5%. The sequencing sample was made of blood. Receptor source: a female donor with papillary thyroid cancer or a benign thyroid nodule (not recorded which). Some clones in this sample may be carry-over from other donors' samples.

This clone was counted many times. The gene calls are TRBV20-1 and TRBJ1-2; 7 positions agree with TRBD1. This CDR3 comprises 11 residues. J gave up 4 bases and V 6 bases, and 2 bases lay outside the gene matches. CDR1 is DFQATT and CDR2 is SNEGSKA in the germline V gene (reference sequence). The CDR3, as DNA: TGCAGTGCCAGGGGGTCCTATGGCTACACCTTC. It yields the protein CSARGSYGYTF.

There are many counts of this clone. The gene calls are TRBV30 and TRBJ1-2; TRBD1 matches 8 bases. V lost 4 bases, J lost 8 bases, and 9 bases stayed unmatched. Per germline, CDR1 GTSNPN and CDR2 SVGIG (reference sequence). The CDR3 is made up of 13 amino acids. The CDR3 loop is CAWTLDRGGGYTF. The CDR3 DNA follows: TGTGCCTGGACCCTCGACAGGGGAGGAGGCTACACCTTC.

This clone was seen a handful of times. Lacking the conserved final phenylalanine or tryptophan, this CDR3 likely reflects a read error. The chain has TRBV28 and TRBJ2-7, with D unresolved. The length of the CDR3 is 11 residues. The V gene's germline CDR1 is MDHEN and CDR2 SYDVKM. V gave up 5 bases and J gave up 6 bases, with 8 bases separating them. The CDR3 reads CASSTFSEQYL. In DNA, the CDR3 is TGTGCCAGCAGTACCTTCTCCGAGCAGTACCTC.

This clone was recorded a few times. This sequence joins TRBV28 and TRBJ1-2, with D unclear. The germline V gene has CDR1 MDHEN and CDR2 SYDVKM. V dropped 3 bases and J dropped 1 base, with 18 bases sitting between them. The CDR3 spans 17 residues. CDR3 DNA: TGTGCCAGCAGTTTCCTTACAGCGGGAGATAGTAACTATGGCTACACCTTC. Translated, it gives CASSFLTAGDSNYGYTF.

Judged by abundance, this clone is medium-sized. This chain joins TRBV24-1 and TRBJ2-7; 8 bases agree with TRBD2. The CDR3 loop spans 14 amino acids. Germline values: CDR1 KGHDR, CDR2 SFDVKD. J gave up 0 bases and V 5 bases, and 2 bases lay outside the gene matches. In DNA, the CDR3 is TGTGCCACCAGTGCGGGGGGGCCCTCCTACGAGCAGTACTTC. It yields the protein CATSAGGPSYEQYF.

This clone was counted only a few times. The chain recombines TRBV6-2 or TRBV6-3 with TRBJ1-1; a possible D gene is TRBD1 (6 bases). This CDR3 comprises 12 residues. Trimming removed 6 bases from V and 8 bases from J, with 13 bases in between. Germline values: CDR1 MNHEY, CDR2 SVGEGT. CDR3 in amino acids: CASSYGGAEAFF. CDR3 DNA: TGTGCCAGCAGCTATGGGGGGGCAGAAGCTTTCTTT.

Many counts were recorded for this clone. J is TRBJ2-1 and V is TRBV30, with a possible D match to TRBD2 (5 bases). The CDR3 is 12 residues long. Germline V gene sequence: CDR1 GTSNPN, CDR2 SVGIG (reference sequence). V shed 0 bases and J shed 7 bases, with 7 bases lying between them. As DNA, the CDR3 is TGTGCCTGGAGTGTATCGGGAAATGAGCAGTTCTTC. Translated, it gives CAWSVSGNEQFF.

V usage is TRBV12-3 or TRBV12-4 and J usage is TRBJ2-3; D is undetermined. The ends were cut back, 0 bases at V and 8 bases at J, with 15 bases in the middle. The CDR3 is 15 amino acids. CDR3 region: CASSLAPRLGVTQYF. The CDR3 coding sequence is TGTGCCAGCAGTTTAGCCCCCCGTTTAGGAGTTACGCAGTATTTT.

As concerns this clone: A much larger clone lies one base from this, so it may be a read error. The chain employs TRBV6-1 and TRBJ2-6, with a weak D call TRBD1 (5 bases). The CDR3 spans 18 residues. Germline values: CDR1 MNHNS, CDR2 SASEGT. Trimming removed 2 bases from V and 4 bases from J, with 18 bases in between. CDR3 in DNA: TGTGCCAGCAGTGAACTCCGGACATTTTTATCCGGGGCCAACGTCCTGACTTTC. The encoded protein is CASSELRTFLSGANVLTF.

In this sample, this clone turned up many times. A much larger clone is a single base away; this may be a read error. The identical CDR3 is also encoded by other nucleotide sequences in the sample. This rearrangement joins TRBV18 to TRBJ1-1; D remains unclear. Trimming left V 2 bases short and J 1 base short, with 8 bases between. The CDR3 runs 14 residues. Germline CDR1 is KGHSH and CDR2 is LQKENI. The CDR3 reads CASSPAGANTEAFF. CDR3 sequence (DNA): TGTGCCAGCTCACCAGCAGGCGCGAACACTGAAGCTTTCTTT.